The source of this T cell receptor (beta chain) is a study of cytomegalovirus exposure and HLA in healthy donors. Only a few counts were recorded for this clone. No antigen is known for it. This CDR3 spans 14 amino acids. With V trimmed by 6 bases and J by 0 bases, 2 bases remained unmatched. From germline, CDR1 is SNHLY and CDR2 FYNNEI. The assay was immunoSEQ multiplex PCR, and TCRdb's table has in-frame clones only and misses some. The sample records more than 250,000 clones, roughly 87% being singletons. Overall study findings and caveats: Among TCR beta chains, those listed as cytomegalovirus-associated numbered over 150.

The TCR sequence derives from a woman aged 30 to 39 in good health and CMV-seronegative. V usage is TRBV2 and J usage is TRBJ1-2; 9 bases map to TRBD1. The material sequenced was PBMCs. CDR3 in DNA: TGTGCCAGCAGATGGGACAGGGCTAACTATGGCTACACCTTC. Translated: CASRWDRANYGYTF.